The rows below give T cell receptor beta chains drawn from one sample of a study of Graves' ophthalmopathy and Graves' hyperthyroidism. TCRdb redid the calling of the multiplex PCR reads with MiXCR, one entry per CDR3 protein. The sample shows almost 400,000 distinct CDR3 sequences, around 16% of them seen only once. What was sequenced was peripheral blood. The receptors stem from a woman younger than 30 with Graves' ophthalmopathy. The CDR3 runs from the conserved cysteine through the conserved F or W. A D gene is named only where the DNA matches it firmly. Only some rows state a clone size, as once, few, many or a class for expanded clones.

cdr3_aa cdr3_nt j_call d_call clone_size v_call
CASRYRGQSEAFF TGTGCCAGCAGATACAGGGGGCAATCTGAAGCTTTCTTT TRBJ1-1 TRBD1 . TRBV6-5
CASSTTDRSYEQYF TGTGCCAGCAGTACAACGGACCGTTCCTACGAGCAGTACTTC TRBJ2-7 . few TRBV6-2/TRBV6-3
CASSRELSGANVLTF TGTGCCAGCAGCAGGGAGCTCTCTGGGGCCAACGTCCTGACTTTC TRBJ2-6 . many TRBV6-5
CASAADYGYTF TGTGCCAGCGCAGCGGACTATGGCTACACCTTC TRBJ1-2 . few TRBV6-2/TRBV6-3
CASSYSGRPNQPQHF TGTGCCAGCAGTTACTCAGGTCGACCCAATCAGCCCCAGCATTTT TRBJ1-5 . many TRBV6-5
CASSLGGWGYTF TGTGCCAGCAGTTTAGGGGGATGGGGCTACACCTTC TRBJ1-2 . many TRBV12-3/TRBV12-4
CSVEGRAGSSYEQYF TGCAGCGTTGAAGGCAGGGCGGGAAGCTCCTACGAGCAGTACTTC TRBJ2-7 . many TRBV29-1
CAWGPGRLNTGELFF TGTGCCTGGGGTCCGGGGCGACTAAACACCGGGGAGCTGTTTTTT TRBJ2-2 . many TRBV30
CASSLQGGPMNTEAFF TGTGCCAGCAGTTTACAGGGGGGTCCCATGAACACTGAAGCTTTCTTT TRBJ1-1 TRBD1 many TRBV28
CASSLATQETQYF TGTGCCAGCAGCTTAGCCACTCAAGAGACCCAGTACTTC TRBJ2-5 . many TRBV7-3
CASSSRSQGTETQYF TGTGCCAGCAGCTCCCGATCACAGGGCACAGAGACCCAGTACTTC TRBJ2-5 . many TRBV7-2
CASSQDTGRDSSYEQYF TGTGCCAGCAGCCAAGATACAGGGCGGGATAGCTCCTACGAGCAGTACTTC TRBJ2-7 . many TRBV4-2
CASSYSTSGAYEQYF TGTGCCAGCAGTTACTCGACTAGCGGGGCCTACGAGCAGTACTTC TRBJ2-7 TRBD2 many TRBV6-2/TRBV6-3
CASSLRGQGFDEQYF TGTGCCAGCAGTTTAAGGGGACAGGGTTTCGACGAGCAGTACTTC TRBJ2-7 TRBD1 . TRBV12-3/TRBV12-4
CASSSRDGYGYTF TGTGCCAGTAGTAGCCGGGACGGCTATGGCTACACCTTC TRBJ1-2 . many TRBV19
CASSLGLAQNIQYF TGTGCCAGCAGTTTGGGACTAGCCCAAAACATTCAGTACTTC TRBJ2-4 TRBD2 many TRBV27
CASTAWWGDDGTEAFF TGTGCCAGCACTGCTTGGTGGGGGGATGATGGCACTGAAGCTTTCTTT TRBJ1-1 . many TRBV6-2/TRBV6-3
CASSFSQQNTGELFF TGTGCCAGCAGCTTCAGCCAGCAGAACACCGGGGAGCTGTTTTTT TRBJ2-2 . many TRBV7-9
CASSPTPQGQSYGYTF TGCGCCAGCAGCCCAACCCCCCAGGGGCAGAGCTATGGCTACACCTTC TRBJ1-2 . . TRBV4-1
CASSPPGLNTEAFF TGTGCCAGCAGCCCCCCGGGACTCAACACTGAAGCTTTCTTT TRBJ1-1 . . TRBV7-3
CASSFDRDSGNTIYF TGCGCCAGCAGCTTCGACAGGGACTCTGGAAACACCATATATTTT TRBJ1-3 TRBD1 many TRBV4-1
CSARDRGAIPEAFF TGCAGTGCTAGAGATCGAGGTGCGATCCCTGAAGCTTTCTTT TRBJ1-1 . many TRBV20-1
CASKQRNSYEQYF TGTGCCAGCAAACAGCGGAACTCCTACGAGCAGTACTTC TRBJ2-7 . many TRBV6-2/TRBV6-3
CAARLRQANTGELFF TGTGCCGCACGCCTAAGACAGGCGAACACCGGGGAGCTGTTTTTT TRBJ2-2 . many TRBV6-2/TRBV6-3
CASSAPSGQGGGPGANVLTF TGTGCCAGCAGTGCTCCGTCCGGACAGGGAGGGGGCCCTGGGGCCAACGTCCTGACTTTC TRBJ2-6 . many TRBV6-4
CASSLRLAGDGELFF TGTGCCAGCAGCTTAAGGCTAGCGGGGGACGGGGAGCTGTTTTTT TRBJ2-2 TRBD2 many TRBV7-3
CASSVAIRVTEAFF TGTGCCAGCAGCGTCGCAATCCGGGTCACTGAAGCTTTCTTT TRBJ1-1 . many TRBV7-2
CSVDGDSEAFF TGCAGCGTTGACGGGGACAGCGAAGCTTTCTTT TRBJ1-1 TRBD1 . TRBV29-1
CASSGQGMAEAFF TGTGCCAGCAGCGGACAGGGGATGGCTGAAGCTTTCTTT TRBJ1-1 TRBD1 many TRBV6-1